These 30 T cell receptor beta chains share one sample of origin, sequenced in a study of post-analysis software for immune sequencing data. Unique molecular identifiers tagged the TCR beta cDNA libraries. TCRdb re-called the PCR reads with MiXCR, one entry per CDR3 protein. This table has fewer than 550,000 distinct CDR3 sequences, approximately 34% appearing once. General study points: Four or five TRBV segments were more frequent in patients than controls; TRBV5-6, TRBV5-1 and TRBV20-1 belonged to this group.

Antigens of these TCRs are unknown. What was sequenced was blood. These receptors all come from a girl younger than 18 with multiple sclerosis.

The V gene is TRBV19, the J gene TRBJ1-1; 7 nucleotides match TRBD1. With 9 bases clipped from V and 0 bases from J, the junction kept 7 bases outside the gene matches. The CDR3 contains 14 residues. Germline V gene data show CDR1 as LNHDA and CDR2 as SQIVND (reference sequence). The CDR3 region is CASRDSPMNTEAFF. CDR3 DNA sequence: TGTGCCAGCCGGGACAGCCCTATGAACACTGAAGCTTTCTTT. The full variable domain, rest sourced from reference TRBV19 and TRBJ1-1, is DGGITQSPKYLFRKEGQNVTLSCEQNLNHDAMYWYRQDPGQGLRLIYYSQIVNDFQKGDIAEGYSVSREKKESFPLTVTSAQKNPTAFYLCASRDSPMNTEAFFGQGTRLTVV.

The chain links TRBV11-2 to TRBJ2-5; D not certain. Germline loops: CDR1 SGHAT, CDR2 FQNNGV. The CDR3 spans 15 residues. V lost 2 bases and J 2 bases, leaving 12 bases between the germline ends. CDR3 loop: CASSLFRSTQETQYF. In DNA, the CDR3 is TGTGCCAGCAGCTTATTCCGGTCCACACAAGAGACCCAGTACTTC.

This clonotype has a handful of counts. The chain couples TRBV20-1 to TRBJ2-3; 12 bases align to TRBD2. Trimming at V came to 8 bases and at J to 5 bases, leaving 8 bases not matched to a gene. From germline, CDR1 is DFQATT and CDR2 SNEGSKA (reference sequence). This CDR3 has 14 residues. The CDR3 sequence is CSSEGLAGKDTQYF. CDR3 DNA sequence: TGCAGTTCAGAAGGACTAGCGGGGAAAGATACGCAGTATTTT.

The V and J genes are TRBV6-6 and TRBJ1-2, with D tentatively TRBD1 (5 bases). The CDR3 loop spans 14 amino acids. V was shortened by 4 bases and J by 1 base, with 10 bases between the two germline ends. The germline gives CDR1 MNHNY, CDR2 SVGAGI (reference sequence). The CDR3 protein is CASSSNRLNYGYTF. The CDR3 DNA is TGTGCCAGCAGTTCCAACAGGCTTAACTATGGCTACACCTTC.

This clonotype has a handful of counts. The chain recombines TRBV6-1 with TRBJ2-7; tentative D call: TRBD1 (5 bases). Germline V lookup: CDR1 MNHNS, CDR2 SASEGT. This CDR3 has 14 amino acids. V was shortened by 7 bases and J by 2 bases, with 15 bases between the two germline ends. The CDR3 sequence is CASTVVRGTYEQYF. CDR3 nucleotide sequence: TGTGCCAGCACCGTGGTAAGGGGAACCTACGAGCAGTACTTC.

In this sample, this clonotype turned up once. The rearrangement links TRBV4-2 to TRBJ2-7, with TRBD1 as a possible D gene (6 bases). There are 15 residues in the CDR3. With 1 base removed from V and 1 base from J, the gap between germline ends came to 11 bases. The germline gives CDR1 LGHNA, CDR2 YNFKEQ. The CDR3: CASSQARTASYEQYF. Written as DNA, the CDR3 is TGTGCCAGCAGCCAAGCCAGGACAGCTTCCTACGAGCAGTACTTC.

This clonotype was observed a handful of times. The chain has TRBV3-1 and TRBJ2-4; the D call may be TRBD1 or TRBD2 (6 bases each). The end of the DNA is better explained by TRBJ2-7, so the J call may be wrong. Per germline, CDR1 LGHDT and CDR2 YNNKEL (reference sequence). The CDR3 sequence is 14 residues long. The CDR3 region is CASSHIGGLDEQYF. The CDR3 DNA is TGTGCCAGCAGCCACATCGGGGGCCTTGACGAGCAGTACTTC.

This chain connects TRBV29-1 to TRBJ2-3; 12 nucleotides agree with TRBD2. The junction had 11 bases not matched to a gene; V was cut back by 6 bases and J by 1 base. Per germline, CDR1 SQVTM and CDR2 ANQGSEA. The CDR3 consists of 17 residues. DNA of the CDR3: TGCAGCGTGAGAGAGGGGACTAGCGGGCTACGCACAGATACGCAGTATTTT. As protein: CSVREGTSGLRTDTQYF.

As for this clonotype: Germline is not matched at one junction end, which may reflect a read error. The chain is built from TRBV29-1 and TRBJ2-4; 8 positions match TRBD1. From germline, CDR1 is SQVTM and CDR2 ANQGSEA. CDR3 size: 14 residues. CDR3 DNA: TGCAGCGCTGAAGACAGGGGTCCCAAAAACATTCAGTACTTC. Translated, it gives CSAEDRGPKNIQYF.

The chain links TRBV5-6 to TRBJ2-7, with D tentatively TRBD1 or TRBD2 (5 bases each). Germline V gives CDR1 SGHDT, CDR2 YYEEEE. This CDR3 comprises 15 residues. Trimming shortened V by 4 bases and J by 2 bases, and 16 bases separated the two germline ends. The CDR3 sequence is CASSPSGTGTYEQYF. The CDR3 nucleotides read TGTGCCAGCAGCCCCTCCGGGACGGGAACCTACGAGCAGTACTTC.

This chain links TRBV7-9 with TRBJ1-1; D is unresolved. CDR1 is SEHNR, CDR2 FQNEAQ, per germline (reference sequence). Trimming left V 1 base short and J 1 base short, with 10 bases between. The CDR3 is made up of 15 amino acids. CDR3 amino acids: CASSLGPVRNTEAFF. In nucleotides, the CDR3 is TGTGCCAGCAGCTTAGGACCGGTGAGGAACACTGAAGCTTTCTTT. The entire variable domain, with the rest obtained from reference TRBV7-9 and TRBJ1-1, is as follows: DTGVSQNPRHKITKRGQNVTFRCDPISEHNRLYWYRQTLGQGPEFLTYFQNEAQLEKSRLLSDRFSAERPKGSFSTLEIQRTEQGDSAMYLCASSLGPVRNTEAFFGQGTRLTVV.

This clonotype was seen many times. The V and J genes are TRBV29-1 and TRBJ2-1; no clear D. The germline V gene has CDR1 SQVTM and CDR2 ANQGSEA. Between the trimmed V and J ends, which lost 2 bases and 4 bases, there was a span of 6 bases. This CDR3 region has 12 residues. CDR3 loop: CSVETAYNEQFF. CDR3 DNA sequence: TGCAGCGTTGAAACAGCTTACAATGAGCAGTTCTTC.

The chain couples TRBV7-9 to TRBJ2-7, with unresolved D. The DNA end is more similar to TRBJ2-4, so the J call may be wrong. From germline, CDR1 is SEHNR and CDR2 FQNEAQ (reference sequence). The CDR3 is made up of 15 amino acids. The CDR3 DNA reads as TGTGCCAGCAGCTTAGGCGAAGCGGCCAAAAACATTCAGTACTTC. This translates into CASSLGEAAKNIQYF.

The chain's CDR3 is CASSWREPNTEAFF. The DNA of the CDR3 is TGCGCCAGCAGCTGGAGGGAACCGAACACTGAAGCTTTCTTT. V and J are TRBV5-1 and TRBJ1-1; no clear D. Deletions cut 3 bases from V and 1 base from J, with 10 bases between. Germline CDR1 SGHRS, CDR2 YFSETQ. The CDR3 has 14 amino acids. The whole variable domain, filled in from reference TRBV5-1 and TRBJ1-1, reads KAGVTQTPRYLIKTRGQQVTLSCSPISGHRSVSWYQQTPGQGLQFLFEYFSETQRNKGNFPGRFSGRQFSNSRSEMNVSTLELGDSALYLCASSWREPNTEAFFGQGTRLTVV.

For this clonotype: Relative to the germline gene, one junction end is altered; a read error may explain this. The genes are TRBV20-1 and TRBJ2-1; D gene unclear. This CDR3 is 11 amino acids long. Germline CDR1 is DFQATT and CDR2 is SNEGSKA (reference sequence). CDR3 coding DNA: TGCAGTGCTAGAAGGGAAAATGAGCGGTTCTTC. Translated, it gives CSARRENERFF.

This chain joins TRBV6-4 and TRBJ2-3; D is perhaps TRBD1 or TRBD2 (5 bases each). With 4 bases removed from V and 7 bases from J, the gap between germline ends came to 12 bases. Germline V lookup: CDR1 MRHNA, CDR2 SNTAGT. The CDR3 sequence is 13 residues long. CDR3 residues: CASSGGWGNTQYF. The CDR3 DNA reads as TGTGCCAGCAGTGGCGGATGGGGGAATACGCAGTATTTT.

This clonotype was observed a handful of times. The chain employs TRBV27 and TRBJ2-3; possibly TRBD1 for D (6 bases). The CDR3 has 16 amino acids. The germline V gene has CDR1 MNHEY and CDR2 SMNVEV (reference sequence). The germline V and J ends were trimmed by 1 base and 0 bases, with 11 bases remaining between them. The CDR3 DNA reads as TGTGCCAGCAGTTTATTGTCACAGGGTAGCACAGATACGCAGTATTTT. Protein product: CASSLLSQGSTDTQYF.

The rearrangement joins TRBV29-1 to TRBJ1-6; 10 nucleotides agree with TRBD1. The CDR3 extends over 14 amino acids. V was clipped by 4 bases and J by 5 bases; unmatched bases: 2. Looked up from germline, CDR1 is SQVTM and CDR2 is ANQGSEA. The DNA of the CDR3 is TGCAGCGTTGGACAGGGGGCTAATAATTCACCCCTCCACTTT. Protein product: CSVGQGANNSPLHF. The full variable domain, completed using reference TRBV29-1 and TRBJ1-6, is SAVISQKPSRDICQRGTSLTIQCQVDSQVTMMFWYRQQPGQSLTLIATANQGSEATYESGFVIDKFPISRPNLTFSTLTVSNMSPEDSSIYLCSVGQGANNSPLHFGNGTRLTVT.

In this sample, this clonotype turned up once. This sequence joins TRBV29-1 and TRBJ2-1; 7 bases match TRBD2. The V and J ends lost 1 base and 9 bases, in that order; junction bases with no gene match: 12. Germline values: CDR1 SQVTM, CDR2 ANQGSEA. This CDR3 region has 15 residues. CDR3 bases: TGCAGCGTTGAAGCCGTAGCGGGTTCCCGGGGTGAGCAGTTCTTC. Translation: CSVEAVAGSRGEQFF.

V gene TRBV9 combines with J gene TRBJ2-5, with TRBD2 identical over 9 bases. After removal of 4 bases from V and 3 bases from J, the junction contained 10 bases not matched to a gene. CDR1 SGDLS and CDR2 YYNGEE come from the germline V gene. This CDR3 contains 16 residues. The CDR3 protein is CASSLGSGGLKETQYF. In nucleotides, the CDR3 is TGTGCCAGCAGCCTTGGTAGCGGGGGCCTAAAAGAGACCCAGTACTTC.

There are a few counts of this clonotype. V gene TRBV29-1 combines with J gene TRBJ1-2, with TRBD1 identical over 7 bases. The V and J ends lost 3 bases and 5 bases, in that order; junction bases with no gene match: 6. The CDR3 loop spans 13 amino acids. In germline, CDR1 is SQVTM, CDR2 ANQGSEA. This CDR3 is CSVDQGVLYGYTF. CDR3 sequence (DNA): TGCAGCGTTGATCAGGGGGTATTGTATGGCTACACCTTC.

This clonotype has just a few counts. The gene calls are TRBV20-1 and TRBJ1-2; no clear D. The CDR3 has 14 residues. CDR1 is DFQATT, CDR2 SNEGSKA, per germline (reference sequence). The germline V and J ends were trimmed by 6 bases and 7 bases, with 21 bases remaining between them. CDR3 sequence (DNA): TGCAGTGCCGCGACAAGGGAGGAATCATTTGGCTACACCTTC. Protein sequence: CSAATREESFGYTF.

The chain combines TRBV4-2 with TRBJ2-1; D tentatively fits TRBD1 or TRBD2 (5 bases each). Germline CDR1 reads LGHNA; CDR2 reads YNFKEQ. The CDR3 length is 16 residues. Trimming removed 0 bases from V and 2 bases from J, with 11 bases in between. CDR3 bases: TGTGCCAGCAGCCAAGAGGGGACGGGCACCTACAATGAGCAGTTCTTC. Its protein product is CASSQEGTGTYNEQFF.

The rearrangement uses TRBV20-1 and TRBJ1-2, with 8 nucleotides matching TRBD1. The CDR3 spans 13 residues. Germline V gene sequence: CDR1 DFQATT, CDR2 SNEGSKA (reference sequence). The ends lost 6 bases at V and 4 bases at J; junction bases unmatched: 7. The CDR3 DNA is TGCAGTGCCCCGGACAGGGAAGGCTATGGCTACACCTTC. Translation: CSAPDREGYGYTF.

The chain is built from TRBV5-1 and TRBJ1-1; 7 nucleotides agree with TRBD1. The ends lost 5 bases at V and 4 bases at J; junction bases unmatched: 5. There are 13 residues in the CDR3. The germline gives CDR1 SGHRS, CDR2 YFSETQ. The CDR3, as DNA: TGCGCCAGCAGGATACAGGGGACCACTGAAGCTTTCTTT. It specifies CASRIQGTTEAFF.

This clonotype was seen only a few times. The chain carries TRBV20-1 and TRBJ2-3; the D gene is possibly TRBD2 (6 bases). The V and J ends lost 3 bases and 1 base respectively, with 14 bases between them. CDR1 and CDR2 (germline): DFQATT, SNEGSKA (reference sequence). CDR3 length: 15 residues. The CDR3 loop is CSAREWGGGTDTQYF. The CDR3 region has the DNA TGCAGTGCTAGGGAATGGGGCGGGGGCACAGATACGCAGTATTTT.

This clonotype was observed many times. The chain has TRBV2 and TRBJ2-1, with TRBD2 identical over 7 bases. The CDR3 is 15 amino acids. Germline V CDR1 and CDR2: SNHLY, FYNNEI. The ends lost 6 bases at V and 7 bases at J; junction bases unmatched: 12. The CDR3 DNA sequence: TGTGCCAGCAGCCCTGCCCCTAGGGAGGGGAATGAGCAGTTCTTC. As protein: CASSPAPREGNEQFF. The full variable domain, its missing parts supplied by reference TRBV2 and TRBJ2-1, is EPEVTQTPSHQVTQMGQEVILRCVPISNHLYFYWYRQILGQKVEFLVSFYNNEISEKSEIFDDQFSVERPDGSNFTLKIRSTKLEDSAMYFCASSPAPREGNEQFFGPGTRLTVL.

This clonotype was seen more than once but under ten times. This chain joins TRBV20-1 and TRBJ2-1; 10 nucleotides agree with TRBD2. Germline CDR1 is DFQATT and CDR2 is SNEGSKA (reference sequence). This CDR3 has 17 amino acids. Trimming removed 5 bases from V and 2 bases from J; junction bases left unmatched: 12. DNA for the CDR3: TGCAGTGCTGAGGGGGAACTAGCGGGGACCACCTACAATGAGCAGTTCTTC. Translating gives CSAEGELAGTTYNEQFF.

This clonotype was found a few times. The rearrangement uses TRBV5-1 and TRBJ2-5, with D possibly being TRBD2 (6 bases). Looked up from germline, CDR1 is SGHRS and CDR2 is YFSETQ. V was trimmed by 4 bases and J by 2 bases, leaving 12 bases between them. This CDR3 has 14 residues. This CDR3 reads CASSPVAGQETQYF. In nucleotides, the CDR3 is TGCGCCAGCAGCCCAGTTGCGGGGCAAGAGACCCAGTACTTC.

The V call is TRBV10-3, the J call TRBJ1-5; possible D gene TRBD1, 6 bases. The V gene's germline CDR1 is ENHRY and CDR2 SYGVKD. The CDR3 spans 14 residues. Trimming removed 4 bases from V and 7 bases from J, with 14 bases in between. CDR3 DNA: TGTGCCATCAGTGGGGGGGCTCCTGGGCAGCCCCAGCATTTT. Amino acid sequence: CAISGGAPGQPQHF.